A selection of T cell receptor beta chains follows, all from one sample in a study of memory CD4+ T cells and cytomegalovirus serostatus. Sequenced by immunoSEQ multiplex PCR; TCRdb stores in-frame clones only, minus some. The sample comprises 35,000 to 50,000 clones, about three quarters of which are singletons, and under 7.5% rests with the top ten. Sequencing used memory CD4+ T cells from blood. These receptors all stem from an adult in good health and CMV-seronegative. The CDR3 runs from the conserved cysteine through the conserved F or W. D genes are given only for firm matches. Only part of the rows carry a size: once, few, many, or a class if the clone is expanded.

J gene	D gene	clone size	CDR3 length	V gene	CDR3 protein	CDR3 DNA
TRBJ1-3	TRBD1	once	14	TRBV10-2	CASSTGGSGNTIYF	TGCGCCAGCAGTACAGGGGGCTCTGGAAACACCATATATTTT
TRBJ2-7	TRBD1	.	17	TRBV11-2	CASSLVIEGQGAYEQYF	TGTGCCAGCAGCTTAGTTATCGAGGGACAGGGGGCCTACGAGCAGTACTTC
TRBJ1-1	.	.	15	TRBV5-1	CASRGAGLGNTEAFF	TGCGCCAGCAGGGGAGCGGGCCTAGGCAACACTGAAGCTTTCTTT
TRBJ2-5	.	.	15	TRBV7-2	CASSLGPASGETQYF	TGTGCCAGCAGCTTAGGTCCAGCAAGCGGGGAGACCCAGTACTTC
TRBJ1-5	.	.	17	TRBV7-2	CASKSGLSVDSNQPQHF	TGTGCCAGCAAGTCGGGACTTTCGGTCGACAGCAATCAGCCCCAGCATTTT
TRBJ2-3	TRBD2	.	17	TRBV7-2	CASSLAGLAGGVDTQYF	TGTGCCAGCAGCTTAGCAGGCCTAGCGGGAGGGGTAGATACGCAGTATTTT
TRBJ2-5	.	.	11	TRBV20-1	CSASSVGTQYF	TGCAGTGCTAGTTCGGTTGGGACCCAGTACTTC
TRBJ1-4	.	few	15	TRBV21-1	CASSKFSQTDEKLFF	TGTGCCAGCAGCAAATTTAGTCAGACGGATGAAAAACTGTTTTTT
TRBJ2-2	.	.	16	TRBV19	CASRPGGAVNTGELFF	TGTGCCAGTAGGCCCGGGGGAGCGGTGAACACCGGGGAGCTGTTTTTT
TRBJ2-7	TRBD1	.	13	TRBV28	CASSFPGGYEQYF	TGTGCCAGCAGTTTCCCAGGGGGCTACGAGCAGTACTTC
TRBJ2-7	.	.	15	TRBV7-9	CASSQLGTLSYEQYF	TGTGCCAGCAGCCAACTCGGGACTTTGTCCTACGAGCAGTACTTC
TRBJ1-1	TRBD1	.	18	TRBV9	CASSVKPGQGSMNTEAFF	TGTGCCAGCAGCGTAAAACCGGGACAGGGGAGTATGAACACTGAAGCTTTCTTT
TRBJ2-1	.	.	16	TRBV15	CATSRGPRASYNEQFF	TGTGCCACCAGCAGAGGACCCCGGGCCTCCTACAATGAGCAGTTCTTC
TRBJ2-5	TRBD1	.	14	TRBV5-1	CASSPGQGKETQYF	TGCGCCAGCAGCCCCGGACAGGGTAAAGAGACCCAGTACTTC
TRBJ2-7	.	.	15	TRBV9	CASSTRLGPSYEQYF	TGTGCCAGCAGCACCCGACTAGGCCCTTCCTACGAGCAGTACTTC
TRBJ2-7	.	once	12	TRBV29-1	CSVYEAGYEQYF	TGCAGCGTTTATGAGGCGGGGTACGAGCAGTACTTC
TRBJ2-4	.	.	17	TRBV5-4	CASSRLQGPLAKNIQYF	TGTGCCAGCAGCCGACTACAGGGTCCGCTAGCCAAAAACATTCAGTACTTC
TRBJ2-5	.	.	12	TRBV30	CACQQNVETQYF	TGTGCCTGCCAACAAAATGTGGAGACCCAGTACTTC
TRBJ1-5	.	few	15	TRBV19	CASSIRGISNQPQHF	TGTGCCAGTAGTATCCGGGGGATAAGCAATCAGCCCCAGCATTTT
TRBJ1-2	.	.	13	TRBV6-6	CASSTPPDYGYTF	TGTGCCAGCAGTACACCACCCGATTATGGCTACACCTTC
TRBJ2-7	.	.	15	TRBV4-2	CASSQGHELTGEQYF	TGTGCCAGCAGCCAGGGACACGAACTTACGGGGGAGCAGTACTTC
TRBJ2-3	.	.	14	TRBV5-1	CASSPWDTTDTQYF	TGCGCCAGCAGCCCTTGGGACACCACAGATACGCAGTATTTT
TRBJ2-5	TRBD2	few	13	TRBV30	CAWRLAGRETQYF	TGTGCCTGGAGACTAGCGGGAAGGGAGACCCAGTACTTC
TRBJ2-7	TRBD1	.	15	TRBV5-5	CASSLSDRVLVEQYF	TGTGCCAGCAGCTTATCCGACAGGGTATTGGTTGAGCAGTACTTC
TRBJ2-6	TRBD1	.	16	TRBV5-1	CASSLGRTGGANVLTF	TGCGCCAGCAGCCTAGGACGGACAGGGGGGGCCAACGTCCTGACTTTC
TRBJ1-2	TRBD1	few	14	TRBV7-9	CASSTPTGGHGYTF	TGTGCCAGCAGCACCCCGACAGGGGGCCATGGCTACACCTTC
TRBJ2-2	TRBD2	.	16	TRBV5-4	CASSLDGGRTTGELFF	TGTGCCAGCAGCTTGGATGGCGGGAGGACGACCGGGGAGCTGTTTTTT
TRBJ2-7	.	.	17	TRBV5-4	CASSLGGATKVAYEQYF	TGTGCCAGCAGCTTGGGTGGGGCCACAAAGGTGGCCTACGAGCAGTACTTC
TRBJ2-3	TRBD2	.	17	TRBV4-3	CASSQGTGDYMSDTQYF	TGCGCCAGCAGCCAGGGCACCGGGGACTATATGTCAGATACGCAGTATTTT
TRBJ2-6	.	.	13	TRBV2	CARGGAGANVLTF	TGTGCCAGAGGGGGTGCTGGGGCCAACGTCCTGACTTTC
TRBJ1-5	.	.	13	TRBV5-6	CASSLSDNQPQHF	TGTGCCAGCAGCTTATCGGACAATCAGCCCCAGCATTTT
TRBJ2-1	.	.	14	TRBV18	CASSPDSSYNEQFF	TGTGCCAGCTCACCAGACAGCTCCTACAATGAGCAGTTCTTC
TRBJ2-3	.	once	16	TRBV5-4	CASSLSAYTRTDTQYF	TGTGCCAGCAGCTTGAGCGCGTACACACGCACAGATACGCAGTATTTT
TRBJ2-1	.	.	17	TRBV11-2	CASSLDGSTRGAWRQFF	TGTGCCAGCAGCTTAGATGGGTCAACTCGGGGGGCCTGGCGGCAGTTCTTC
TRBJ2-1	TRBD1	.	15	TRBV6-6	CASSYPRTGSDEQFF	TGTGCCAGCAGTTACCCCAGGACAGGCAGCGATGAGCAGTTCTTC
TRBJ2-6	.	once	14	TRBV30	CAWRTSSGANVLTF	TGTGCCTGGAGGACCAGCTCTGGGGCCAACGTCCTGACTTTC
TRBJ1-2	.	.	12	TRBV2	CASSPAHYGYTF	TGTGCCAGCAGCCCCGCCCACTATGGCTACACCTTC
TRBJ1-2	.	.	12	TRBV13	CASSLRQFGYTF	TGTGCCAGCAGCTTACGGCAGTTCGGCTACACCTTC